Listed below are T cell receptor beta chains from one sample, sequenced in a study of T cells in Graves' hyperthyroidism and ophthalmopathy. TCRdb itself ran the multiplex PCR reads through MiXCR, one entry per CDR3 protein. The sample comprises 560,000 or so distinct CDR3 sequences, 35% to 55% of which are singletons, and about 7.8% rests with the top ten. The sample was peripheral blood or thyroid tissue (not recorded which). The receptors were gathered from a woman aged 18-29 years with Graves' hyperthyroidism. CDR3s include the opening cysteine and the closing phenylalanine or tryptophan. A D gene is named only where the DNA matches it firmly. Expanded clones are given a class, and other clones once, few, many or no size at all.

j_gene | d_gene | v_gene | abundance | CDR3nt | CDR3aa
TRBJ1-2 | NA | TRBV24-1 | many | TGTGCCACCAGTGATTTCCGTCGTGGTAGTGAGGGCTACACCTTC | CATSDFRRGSEGYTF
TRBJ2-7 | TRBD2 | TRBV7-2 | NA | TGTGCCAGCAGCTTAGGGGCGGGGGTCCACGAGCAGTACTTC | CASSLGAGVHEQYF
TRBJ2-7 | TRBD1 | TRBV4-2 | NA | TGTGCCAGCAGCCAACATGGGGCGCAGGGGGCTGCCGAGCAGTACTTC | CASSQHGAQGAAEQYF
TRBJ1-5 | NA | TRBV7-8 | NA | TGCGCCAGCAGCCAAGGGACATCTCAGCCCCAGCATTTT | CASSQGTSQPQHF
TRBJ2-5 | NA | TRBV7-9 | many | TGTGCCAGCAGCCCCCCAGCGGAGGGAGAGACCCAGTACTTC | CASSPPAEGETQYF
TRBJ1-4 | TRBD1 | TRBV5-1 | NA | TGCGCCAGCAGCACTATGGCGGGACAGGGGAATGAAAAACTGTTTTTT | CASSTMAGQGNEKLFF
TRBJ2-1 | NA | TRBV24-1 | NA | TGTGCCACCAGGGGTAGCGGCAACAATGAGCAGTTCTTC | CATRGSGNNEQFF
TRBJ2-7 | NA | TRBV7-2 | NA | TGTGCCAGTAGTATGTCAGGCTCTGTCTACGAGCAGTACTTC | CASSMSGSVYEQYF
TRBJ2-5 | TRBD1 | TRBV7-2 | few | TGTGCCAGCAGCGGCGGAGGACAGGGACGTTGGCAAGAGACCCAGTACTTC | CASSGGGQGRWQETQYF
TRBJ1-5 | NA | TRBV24-1 | many | TGTGCCACCAGTGATTCCGAAGCAGGGGTTGAGCAGCCCCAGCATTTT | CATSDSEAGVEQPQHF
TRBJ1-1 | NA | TRBV5-1 | NA | TGCGCCAGCAGCTTGATCGGGGGGATGAACACTGAAGCTTTCTTT | CASSLIGGMNTEAFF
TRBJ1-1 | TRBD1 | TRBV29-1 | NA | TGCAGCGTTGAAGATCCGTGGCGGACAGGGTTTGCTTTCTTT | CSVEDPWRTGFAFF
TRBJ2-7 | NA | TRBV7-2 | few | TGTGCCAGCAGCCAAGTGGCGCTAGCGAGGTACGAGCAGTACTTC | CASSQVALARYEQYF
TRBJ2-5 | NA | TRBV7-2 | NA | TGTGCCAGCAGCCCCGGGGCGGATGAGACCCAGTACTTC | CASSPGADETQYF
TRBJ2-7 | TRBD2 | TRBV7-9 | NA | TGTGCCAGCAGCTTAGCGGGTCTAGCGGGGTGGGCGGGAGAGCAGTACTTC | CASSLAGLAGWAGEQYF
TRBJ2-5 | NA | TRBV20-1 | few | TGCAGTGCTAGACCGAGGGGAAGGGTGAAAGAGACCCAGTACTTC | CSARPRGRVKETQYF
TRBJ1-2 | NA | TRBV7-3 | many | TGTGCCAGCAGCTTAACGGCAGGGAACTATGGCTACACCTTC | CASSLTAGNYGYTF
TRBJ1-2 | TRBD1 | TRBV2 | NA | TGTGCCAGCAGACCCGCAGGCCCGACAGGGGACTATGGCTACACCTTC | CASRPAGPTGDYGYTF
TRBJ2-7 | TRBD2 | TRBV14 | NA | TGTGCCAGCAGCCAAGATAGGCTAGCGGGAATCTACGAGCAGTACTTC | CASSQDRLAGIYEQYF
TRBJ1-1 | NA | TRBV29-1 | NA | TGCAGCTTAAGCCAGAAGAACACTGAAGCTTTCTTT | CSLSQKNTEAFF
TRBJ1-5 | TRBD1 | TRBV7-9 | NA | TGTGCCAGCAGCCCCGGGACAGAATTAATAGCCAATCAGCCCCAGCATTTT | CASSPGTELIANQPQHF
TRBJ2-7 | NA | TRBV7-2 | few | TGTGCCAGCAGCTTAATGGGGGGCAGTACCTACGAGCAGTACTTC | CASSLMGGSTYEQYF
TRBJ2-5 | NA | TRBV7-7 | once | TGTGCCAGCAGACCACGGGACTACCAAGAGACCCAGTACTTC | CASRPRDYQETQYF
TRBJ1-2 | NA | TRBV7-2 | many | TGTGCCAGCAGCTTTGTACAGGGTTCTGACTACACCTTC | CASSFVQGSDYTF
TRBJ2-7 | TRBD2 | TRBV25-1 | few | TGTGCCAGCAGATCAACTAGCGGGAGAAACGAGCAGTACTTC | CASRSTSGRNEQYF
TRBJ1-2 | NA | TRBV20-1 | many | TGCAGTGCTAGAGATCAGGGGAGCGTCTATGGCTACACCTTC | CSARDQGSVYGYTF
TRBJ2-7 | NA | TRBV7-2 | NA | TGTGCCAGCAGCGAAGAGGGGGACCCACGAGCTAAAGCCTACGAGCAGTACTTC | CASSEEGDPRAKAYEQYF
TRBJ1-4 | NA | TRBV24-1 | NA | TGTGCCATCAGGGCATCGGCTAGTGAAAAACTGTTTTTT | CAIRASASEKLFF